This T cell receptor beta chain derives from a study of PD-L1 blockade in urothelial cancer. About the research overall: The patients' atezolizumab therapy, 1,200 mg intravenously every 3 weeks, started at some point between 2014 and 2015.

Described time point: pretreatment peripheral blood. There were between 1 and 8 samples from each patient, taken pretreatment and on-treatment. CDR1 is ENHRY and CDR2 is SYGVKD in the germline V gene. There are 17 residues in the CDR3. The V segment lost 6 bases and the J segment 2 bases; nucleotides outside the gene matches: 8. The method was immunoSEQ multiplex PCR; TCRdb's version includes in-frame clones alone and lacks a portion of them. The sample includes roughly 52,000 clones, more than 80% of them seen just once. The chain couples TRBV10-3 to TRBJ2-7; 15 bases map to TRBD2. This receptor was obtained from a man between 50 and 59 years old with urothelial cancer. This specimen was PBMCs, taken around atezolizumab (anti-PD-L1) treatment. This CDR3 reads CAIRSGTSGRPPYEQYF. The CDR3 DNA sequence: TGTGCCATCAGATCCGGGACTAGCGGGAGGCCTCCCTACGAGCAGTACTTC.